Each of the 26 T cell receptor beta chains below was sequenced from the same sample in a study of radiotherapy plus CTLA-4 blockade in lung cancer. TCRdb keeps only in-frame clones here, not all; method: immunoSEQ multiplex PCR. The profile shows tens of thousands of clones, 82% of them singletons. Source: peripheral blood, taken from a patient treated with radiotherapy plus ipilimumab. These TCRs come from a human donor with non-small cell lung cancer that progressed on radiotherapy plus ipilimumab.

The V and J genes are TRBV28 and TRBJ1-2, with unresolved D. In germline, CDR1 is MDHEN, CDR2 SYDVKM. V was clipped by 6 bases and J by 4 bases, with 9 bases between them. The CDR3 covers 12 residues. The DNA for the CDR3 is TGTGCCAGCAGGTCCCTCCCCTATGGCTACACCTTC. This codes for CASRSLPYGYTF.

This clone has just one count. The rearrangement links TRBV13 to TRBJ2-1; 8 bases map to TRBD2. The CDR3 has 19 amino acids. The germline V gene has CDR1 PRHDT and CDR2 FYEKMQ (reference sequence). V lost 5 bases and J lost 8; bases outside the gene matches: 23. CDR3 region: CASSEASGGAGDNGDEQFF. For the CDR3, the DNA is TGTGCCAGCAGCGAGGCCTCTGGGGGAGCGGGGGACAACGGTGATGAGCAGTTCTTC.

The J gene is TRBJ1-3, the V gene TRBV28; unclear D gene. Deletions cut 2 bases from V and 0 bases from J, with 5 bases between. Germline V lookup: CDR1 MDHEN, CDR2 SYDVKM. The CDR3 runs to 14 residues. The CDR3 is CASSLIASGNTIYF. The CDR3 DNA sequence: TGTGCCAGCAGTTTAATAGCCTCTGGAAACACCATATATTTT.

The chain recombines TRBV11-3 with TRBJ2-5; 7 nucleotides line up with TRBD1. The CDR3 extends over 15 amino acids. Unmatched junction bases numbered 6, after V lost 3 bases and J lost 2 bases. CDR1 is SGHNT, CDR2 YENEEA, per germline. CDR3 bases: TGTGCCAGCAGCTTCTCCGGGACAGCGCAAGAGACCCAGTACTTC. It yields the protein CASSFSGTAQETQYF.

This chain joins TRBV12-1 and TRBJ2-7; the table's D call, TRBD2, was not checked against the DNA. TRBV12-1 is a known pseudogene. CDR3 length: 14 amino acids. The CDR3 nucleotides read TGTGCCAGCGGAGGCCAGGTTCTCTCCTACGAGCAGTACGTC. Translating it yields CASGGQVLSYEQYV.

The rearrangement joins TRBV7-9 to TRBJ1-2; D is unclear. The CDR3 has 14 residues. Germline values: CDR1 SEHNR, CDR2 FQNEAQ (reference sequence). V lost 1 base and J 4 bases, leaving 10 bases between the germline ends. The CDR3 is CASSLGLGFYGYTF. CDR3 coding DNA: TGTGCCAGCAGCTTAGGTTTGGGCTTCTATGGCTACACCTTC. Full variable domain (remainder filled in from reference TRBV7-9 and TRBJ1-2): DTGVSQNPRHKITKRGQNVTFRCDPISEHNRLYWYRQTLGQGPEFLTYFQNEAQLEKSRLLSDRFSAERPKGSFSTLEIQRTEQGDSAMYLCASSLGLGFYGYTFGSGTRLTVV.

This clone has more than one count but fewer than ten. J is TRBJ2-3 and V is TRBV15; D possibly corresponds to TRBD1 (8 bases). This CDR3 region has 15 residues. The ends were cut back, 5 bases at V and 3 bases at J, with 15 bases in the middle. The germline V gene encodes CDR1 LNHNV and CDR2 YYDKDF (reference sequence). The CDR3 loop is CATSGYRGGTDTQYF. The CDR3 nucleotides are TGTGCCACCAGCGGTTACAGGGGGGGGACAGATACGCAGTATTTT.

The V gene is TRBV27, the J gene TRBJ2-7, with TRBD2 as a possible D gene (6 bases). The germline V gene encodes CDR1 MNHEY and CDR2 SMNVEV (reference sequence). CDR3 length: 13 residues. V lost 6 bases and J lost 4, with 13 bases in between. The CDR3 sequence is CASRGLGGYEQYF. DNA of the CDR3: TGTGCCAGCAGGGGTTTGGGGGGATACGAGCAGTACTTC.

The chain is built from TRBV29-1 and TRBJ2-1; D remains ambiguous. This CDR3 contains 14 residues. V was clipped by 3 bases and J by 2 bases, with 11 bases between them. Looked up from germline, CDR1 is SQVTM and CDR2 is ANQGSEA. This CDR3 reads CSVERTAAYNEQFF. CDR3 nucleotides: TGCAGCGTTGAGAGGACGGCGGCCTACAATGAGCAGTTCTTC.

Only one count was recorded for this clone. The chain's CDR3 is CASNPSGSADTQYF. The CDR3 DNA follows: TGTGCCAGCAATCCTAGCGGGAGCGCAGATACGCAGTATTTT. The chain couples TRBV9 to TRBJ2-3; 10 nucleotides line up with TRBD2. The CDR3 length is 14 residues. After removal of 6 bases from V and 4 bases from J, the junction contained 5 bases not matched to a gene. CDR1 and CDR2 from the germline V gene are SGDLS and YYNGEE.

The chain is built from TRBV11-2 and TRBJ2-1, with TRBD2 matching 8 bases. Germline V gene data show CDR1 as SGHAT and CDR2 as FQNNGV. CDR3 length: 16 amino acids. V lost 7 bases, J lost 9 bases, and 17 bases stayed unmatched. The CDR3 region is CASNPEQAGVVGEQFF. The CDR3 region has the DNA TGTGCCAGCAACCCGGAACAAGCGGGAGTGGTTGGTGAGCAGTTCTTC.

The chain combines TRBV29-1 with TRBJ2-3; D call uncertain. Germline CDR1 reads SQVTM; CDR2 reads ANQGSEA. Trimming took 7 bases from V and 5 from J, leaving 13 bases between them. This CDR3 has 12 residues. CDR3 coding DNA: TGCAGCGGTACTACGACGGTAGATACGCAGTATTTT. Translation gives CSGTTTVDTQYF.

CDR3: CASSFSTADSSYEQYF. DNA of the CDR3: TGTGCCAGCAGCTTTTCAACGGCGGACTCTTCCTACGAGCAGTACTTC. V usage is TRBV7-8 and J usage is TRBJ2-7, with a weak D call TRBD2 (5 bases). V was shortened by 3 bases and J by 1 base, with 16 bases between the two germline ends. The CDR3 sequence is 16 residues long. Germline V gene lookup returns CDR1 SGHVS and CDR2 FQNEAQ.

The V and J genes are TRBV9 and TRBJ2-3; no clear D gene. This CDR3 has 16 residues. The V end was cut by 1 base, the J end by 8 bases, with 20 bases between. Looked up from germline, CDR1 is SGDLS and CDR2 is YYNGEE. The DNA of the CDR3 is TGTGCCAGCAGCGTACAAGTAGCTGGAAGGTTAAGTACGCAGTATTTT. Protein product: CASSVQVAGRLSTQYF.

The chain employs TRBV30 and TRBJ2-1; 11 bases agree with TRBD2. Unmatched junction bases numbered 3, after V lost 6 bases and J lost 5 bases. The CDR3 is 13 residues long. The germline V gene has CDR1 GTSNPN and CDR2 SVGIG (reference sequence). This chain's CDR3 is CACRLAGHNEQFF. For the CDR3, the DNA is TGTGCCTGCAGACTAGCGGGGCACAATGAGCAGTTCTTC.

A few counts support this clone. In DNA, the CDR3 is TGTGCCAGCAGGGAGGGGGAGGGCTACACCTTC. Encoded protein: CASREGEGYTF. The chain combines TRBV4-2 with TRBJ1-2, with D possibly TRBD1 on 6 matching bases. The CDR3 has 11 amino acids. V was shortened by 6 bases and J by 8 bases, with 10 bases between the two germline ends. From germline, CDR1 is LGHNA and CDR2 YNFKEQ.

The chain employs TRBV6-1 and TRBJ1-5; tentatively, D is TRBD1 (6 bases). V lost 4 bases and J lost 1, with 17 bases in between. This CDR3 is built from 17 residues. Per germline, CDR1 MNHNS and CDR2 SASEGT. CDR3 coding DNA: TGTGCCAGCAGTGCCCGGGGGGGGGCGAGCAGCAATCAGCCCCAGCATTTT. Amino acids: CASSARGGASSNQPQHF.

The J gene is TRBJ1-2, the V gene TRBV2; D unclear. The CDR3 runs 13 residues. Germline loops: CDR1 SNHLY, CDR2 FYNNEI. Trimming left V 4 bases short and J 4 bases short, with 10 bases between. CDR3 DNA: TGTGCCAGCAGTGTACGGGATGGCTATGGCTACACCTTC. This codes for CASSVRDGYGYTF. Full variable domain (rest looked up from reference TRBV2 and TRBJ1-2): EPEVTQTPSHQVTQMGQEVILRCVPISNHLYFYWYRQILGQKVEFLVSFYNNEISEKSEIFDDQFSVERPDGSNFTLKIRSTKLEDSAMYFCASSVRDGYGYTFGSGTRLTVV.

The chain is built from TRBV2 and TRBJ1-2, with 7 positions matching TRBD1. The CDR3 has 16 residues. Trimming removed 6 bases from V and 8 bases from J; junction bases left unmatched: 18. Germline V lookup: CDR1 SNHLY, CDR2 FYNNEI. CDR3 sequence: CASRFYDRDREKGYTF. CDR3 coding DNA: TGTGCCAGCAGATTCTATGACCGGGACAGAGAAAAAGGCTACACCTTC. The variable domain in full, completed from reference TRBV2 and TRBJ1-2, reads EPEVTQTPSHQVTQMGQEVILRCVPISNHLYFYWYRQILGQKVEFLVSFYNNEISEKSEIFDDQFSVERPDGSNFTLKIRSTKLEDSAMYFCASRFYDRDREKGYTFGSGTRLTVV.

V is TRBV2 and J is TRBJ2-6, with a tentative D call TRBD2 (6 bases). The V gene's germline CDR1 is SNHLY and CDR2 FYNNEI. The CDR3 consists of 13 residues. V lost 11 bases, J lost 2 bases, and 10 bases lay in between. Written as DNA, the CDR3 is TGTGCCTCTGGGAGGCCTGGGGCCAACGTCCTGACTTTC. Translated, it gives CASGRPGANVLTF.

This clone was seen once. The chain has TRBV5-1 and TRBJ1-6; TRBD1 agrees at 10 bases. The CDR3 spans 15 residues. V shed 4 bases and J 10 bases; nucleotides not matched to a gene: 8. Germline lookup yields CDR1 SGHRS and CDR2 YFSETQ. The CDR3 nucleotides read TGCGCCAGCAGCCCGGAGGACAGGGGGGGATCACCCCTCCACTTT. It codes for CASSPEDRGGSPLHF.

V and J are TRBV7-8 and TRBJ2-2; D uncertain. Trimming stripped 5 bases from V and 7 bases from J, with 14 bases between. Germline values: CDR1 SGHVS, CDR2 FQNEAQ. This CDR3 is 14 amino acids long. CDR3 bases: TGTGCCAGCAGCGTCCGCTCGGAGTACGGGGAGCTGTTTTTT. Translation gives CASSVRSEYGELFF.

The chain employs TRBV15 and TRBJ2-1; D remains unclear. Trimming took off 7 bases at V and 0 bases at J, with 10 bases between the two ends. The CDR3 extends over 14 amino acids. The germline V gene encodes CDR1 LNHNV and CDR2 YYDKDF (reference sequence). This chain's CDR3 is CATKIGSSYNEQFF. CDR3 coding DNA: TGTGCCACCAAAATCGGAAGCTCCTACAATGAGCAGTTCTTC.

CDR3: CASSPYSYNEQFF. CDR3 DNA: TGTGCCAGTAGTCCTTATTCGTACAATGAGCAGTTCTTC. The J gene is TRBJ2-1, the V gene TRBV19; D uncertain. With 5 bases removed from V and 4 bases from J, the gap between germline ends came to 9 bases. This CDR3 is 13 amino acids long. Germline-derived CDR1 and CDR2 are LNHDA and SQIVND (reference sequence).

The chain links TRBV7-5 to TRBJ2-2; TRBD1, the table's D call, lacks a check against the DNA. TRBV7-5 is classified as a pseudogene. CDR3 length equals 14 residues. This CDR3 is CARSLQGYTGELFF. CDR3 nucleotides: TGTGCCAGAAGCTTACAGGGGTACACCGGGGAGCTGTTTTTT.

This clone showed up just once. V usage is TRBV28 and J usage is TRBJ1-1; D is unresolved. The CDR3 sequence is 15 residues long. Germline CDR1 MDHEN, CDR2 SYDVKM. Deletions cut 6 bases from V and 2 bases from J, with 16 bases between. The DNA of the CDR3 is TGTGCCAGCAGCCCCCACCCCGACCCCAACACTGAAGCTTTCTTT. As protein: CASSPHPDPNTEAFF.